This TCR beta chain was obtained from a study of OX40 agonist ivuxolimab in advanced cancers. Study at large: Patients were given ivuxolimab, an antibody that agonizes OX40 (CD134).

Measured with immunoSEQ multiplex PCR; TCRdb has only the in-frame clones, and not every one. The sample contains fewer than 45,000 clones, roughly 82% of which appear only once. The CDR3 has 12 residues. Germline CDR1 reads SQVTM; CDR2 reads ANQGSEA. Unmatched junction bases numbered 1, after V lost 7 bases and J lost 1 base. This sequence originates from an adult with an advanced solid tumor such as melanoma, head and neck, liver or kidney cancer. The chain recombines TRBV29-1 with TRBJ2-5, with 9 bases matching TRBD1. The source was CD4+ or CD8+ T cells sorted from blood, collected in a trial of the OX40 agonist ivuxolimab. Here the CDR3 DNA reads TGCAGCGCGGACAGGGGCCAAGAGACCCAGTACTTC. As protein: CSADRGQETQYF.